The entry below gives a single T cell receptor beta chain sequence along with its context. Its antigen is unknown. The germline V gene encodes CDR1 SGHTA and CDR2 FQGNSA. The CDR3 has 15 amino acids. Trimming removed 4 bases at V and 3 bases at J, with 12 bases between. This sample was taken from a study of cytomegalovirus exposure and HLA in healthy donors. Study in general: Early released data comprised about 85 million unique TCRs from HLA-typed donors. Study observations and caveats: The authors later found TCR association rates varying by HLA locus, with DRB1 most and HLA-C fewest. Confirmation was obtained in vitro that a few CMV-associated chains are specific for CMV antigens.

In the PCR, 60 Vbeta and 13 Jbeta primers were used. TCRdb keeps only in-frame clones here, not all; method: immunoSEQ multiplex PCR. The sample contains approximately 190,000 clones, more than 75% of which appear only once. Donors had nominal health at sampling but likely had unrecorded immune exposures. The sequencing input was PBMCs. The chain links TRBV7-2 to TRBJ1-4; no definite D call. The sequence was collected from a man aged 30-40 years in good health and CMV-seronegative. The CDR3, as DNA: TGTGCCAGCAGCTCATCCGGGGTTCCTAATGAAAAACTGTTTTTT. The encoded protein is CASSSSGVPNEKLFF.